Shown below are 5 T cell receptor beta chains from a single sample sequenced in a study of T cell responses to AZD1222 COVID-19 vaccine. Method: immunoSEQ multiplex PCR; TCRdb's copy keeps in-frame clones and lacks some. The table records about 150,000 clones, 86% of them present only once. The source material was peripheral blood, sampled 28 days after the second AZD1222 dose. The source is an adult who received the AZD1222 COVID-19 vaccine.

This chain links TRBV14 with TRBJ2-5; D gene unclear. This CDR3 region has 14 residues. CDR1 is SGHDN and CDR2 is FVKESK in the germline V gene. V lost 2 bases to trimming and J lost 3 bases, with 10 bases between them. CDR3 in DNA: TGTGCCAGCAGCCAACCGGGCCAGAAAGAGACCCAGTACTTC. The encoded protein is CASSQPGQKETQYF.

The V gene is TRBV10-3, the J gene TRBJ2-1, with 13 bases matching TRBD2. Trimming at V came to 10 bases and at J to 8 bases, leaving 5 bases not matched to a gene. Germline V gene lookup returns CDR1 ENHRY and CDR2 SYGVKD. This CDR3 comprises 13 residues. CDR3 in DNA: TGTGCCAGTACTAGCGGGAGGGATGATGAGCAGTTCTTC. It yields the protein CASTSGRDDEQFF.

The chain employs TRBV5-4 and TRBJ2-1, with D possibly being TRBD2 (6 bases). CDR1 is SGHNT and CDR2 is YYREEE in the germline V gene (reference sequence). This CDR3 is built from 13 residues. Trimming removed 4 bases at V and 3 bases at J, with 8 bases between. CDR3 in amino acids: CASSRDFYNEQFF. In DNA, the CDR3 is TGTGCCAGCAGCCGGGACTTCTACAATGAGCAGTTCTTC.

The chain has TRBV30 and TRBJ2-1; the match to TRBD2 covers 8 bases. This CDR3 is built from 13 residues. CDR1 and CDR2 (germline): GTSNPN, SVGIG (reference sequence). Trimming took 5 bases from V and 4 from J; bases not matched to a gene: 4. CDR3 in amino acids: CAWGPGGYNEQFF. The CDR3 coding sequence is TGTGCCTGGGGTCCGGGAGGGTACAATGAGCAGTTCTTC.

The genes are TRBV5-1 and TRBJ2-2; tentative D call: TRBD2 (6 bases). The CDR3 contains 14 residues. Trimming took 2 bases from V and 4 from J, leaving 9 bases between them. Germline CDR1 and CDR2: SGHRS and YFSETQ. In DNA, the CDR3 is TGCGCCAGCAGCTTACGGGGGATCACCGGGGAGCTGTTTTTT. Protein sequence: CASSLRGITGELFF.